This TCR beta chain was identified in a study of blood T cell repertoires in COVID-19. Some clones are missing from TCRdb's copy, which holds only in-frame ones; the method was immunoSEQ multiplex PCR. The table has hundreds of thousands of clones, 75% to 85% seen once. Germline CDR1 is ENHRY and CDR2 is SYGVKD. This CDR3 is built from 12 residues. V was shortened by 10 bases and J by 1 base, with 10 bases between the two germline ends. This chain joins TRBV10-3 and TRBJ1-1, with D perhaps matching TRBD1 (5 bases). The sample comprised peripheral blood. This TCR derives from a man aged 50 or older with active or convalescent COVID-19. CDR3 DNA sequence: TGTGCCACGAATGACAGGAACACTGAAGCTTTCTTT. Translated: CATNDRNTEAFF.